The TCR beta chain under discussion was sequenced for a study of blood T cell repertoires in COVID-19. Across about 22 US areas, participants ranged in age from roughly 18 to 95 years. Participants had their cohort set by participant-reported clinical history. Up to 2 weeks before entering the study, exposed participants had met a COVID-19 case. The CDR3 has 15 residues. The junction had 7 bases not matched to a gene; V was cut back by 4 bases and J by 4 bases. Germline CDR1 SGHVS, CDR2 FQNEAQ. Original handling: Using reference gene primer amplification, nucleated cell counts were estimated. The table came from immunoSEQ multiplex PCR; TCRdb's copy has only in-frame clones and leaves some out. From that table come the V and J calls and clone size; the DNA was used to work out D and trimming. Of 400,000 to 500,000 clones detected, 70% to 90% appear once; the ten largest clones hold roughly 1.4%.

V usage is TRBV7-8 and J usage is TRBJ2-7, with 10 bases matching TRBD1. The specimen was PBMCs or T cells enriched from blood (not recorded which). The TCR originated in a woman under 30 who had been exposed to COVID-19. CDR3 amino acids: CASSSLRQGAYEQYF. As DNA, the CDR3 is TGTGCCAGCAGCTCGCTCAGACAGGGGGCTTACGAGCAGTACTTC.